This T cell receptor (beta chain) is from a study of CD8+ T cells in alopecia areata. The J segment lost 4 bases and the V segment lost 4 bases, leaving 5 bases of the junction unmatched. The germline V gene has CDR1 SGHDT and CDR2 YYEEEE. The length of the CDR3 is 14 residues. Treatment defined: oral pan-JAK inhibitor, 5-10 mg twice daily. Sequencing used cDNA as its template, made by extracting RNA and reverse transcribing it. Method: immunoSEQ multiplex PCR; TCRdb's copy keeps in-frame clones and lacks some. The sample records fewer than 250,000 clones, roughly two fifths being singletons. The origin of this receptor is a human donor with alopecia areata. The sample in question was CD4+ T cells sorted from blood, obtained between weeks 30 and 35, from a patient treated with tofacitinib. This chain links TRBV5-6 with TRBJ1-2; TRBD1 agrees at 9 bases. CDR3 region: CASSGGTGIYGYTF. The CDR3 bases are TGTGCCAGCAGCGGAGGGACAGGGATCTATGGCTACACCTTC.